Detailed here is one T cell receptor (beta chain). Antigen: not known. The V gene's germline CDR1 is SGDLS and CDR2 YYNGEE. The CDR3 extends over 15 amino acids. The junction had 7 bases not matched to a gene; V was cut back by 5 bases and J by 3 bases. This record comes from a study of OX40 agonist ivuxolimab in advanced cancers. Assay used: immunoSEQ multiplex PCR; TCRdb lists only in-frame clones, some missing. The table includes about 12,000 clones, about four fifths detected once. Study conclusions and caveats: In general, CD8+ T cells held more expanded clones than CD4+ did, on average.

The V gene is TRBV9, the J gene TRBJ2-7; 11 bases are a match to TRBD2. The receptor was derived from an adult with an advanced solid tumor such as melanoma, head and neck, liver or kidney cancer. Here the sequenced sample was CD4+ or CD8+ T cells sorted from blood, taken in a trial of the OX40 agonist ivuxolimab. In DNA, the CDR3 is TGTGCCAGCAGTTCCGGGACTAGCGGAAACTACGAGCAGTACTTC. Residues: CASSSGTSGNYEQYF.